This TCR beta chain derives from a study of T-cell reconstitution after alpha-beta-depleted transplantation in children. Germline-derived CDR1 and CDR2 are LGHDT and YNNKEL (reference sequence). With 10 bases removed from V and 3 bases from J, the gap between germline ends came to 14 bases. The CDR3 is 13 residues long. Preparation of the TCRbeta library involved a method that used unique molecular identifiers. MiXCR, run by TCRdb on the PCR reads, gives a single entry per CDR3 protein. The sample records more than 200,000 distinct CDR3 sequences, around a sixth being singletons. Concerning this clonotype itself: Its antigen is currently unknown.

Study-wide results and limits: T-cell counts and diversity at one year post-transplant came mainly from newly produced T cells. Several hundred graft clones that had expanded were reportedly the source of alpha-beta T cells about two months after transplant. Some patients' high day-60 TCRbeta diversity was traced to surviving recipient T cells and thymic progenitors.

The rearrangement uses TRBV3-1 and TRBJ2-3, with D unclear. This clonotype was sampled from a male patient aged 2-15 years who had a stem cell transplant for acute lymphoblastic leukemia, so the T cells may come from the graft donor. The material was PBMCs, mostly from graft donor cells, obtained 360 days after TCRalphabeta/CD19-depleted stem cell transplant. CDR3 in DNA: TGTGCCACCTGCCTTATAGAGACAGATACGCAGTATTTT. Translated: CATCLIETDTQYF.